The clone carrying this T cell receptor (beta chain) is a singleton in its sample. Its cognate antigen is unknown. The sample holds other DNA sequences that translate to the same CDR3. Over several immunoSEQ plates, each subset's genomic DNA was distributed in even portions. DNA at around 210 ng, tens of thousands of T cell genomes, went into sorted-subset replicate PCRs. Measured with immunoSEQ multiplex PCR; TCRdb has only the in-frame clones, and not every one. The data show 2 million to 2.5 million clones, approximately 96% seen once. The sample originates from a study of shared clonotypes between healthy human individuals. Study-level background: Three plates were used per donor for CD4 naive, three for CD4 memory, two for CD8 naive and one for CD8 memory.

The V end lost 3 bases, the J end lost 0 bases, and 9 bases lay between the germline ends. The CDR3 has 15 amino acids. CDR1 LNHDA and CDR2 SQIVND come from the germline V gene (reference sequence). Regarding the study as a whole: Relative to memory subsets, naive subsets generally showed larger estimated richness.

The gene calls are TRBV19 and TRBJ2-1, with D unresolved. The clonotype comes from a young man in good health. Sample: naive CD4+ T cells sorted from blood. Subset in this sample: CD45RA+ positively selected. The CDR3 protein is CASSIGLSSYNEQFF. As DNA, the CDR3 is TGTGCCAGTAGTATCGGCTTGAGCTCCTACAATGAGCAGTTCTTC.